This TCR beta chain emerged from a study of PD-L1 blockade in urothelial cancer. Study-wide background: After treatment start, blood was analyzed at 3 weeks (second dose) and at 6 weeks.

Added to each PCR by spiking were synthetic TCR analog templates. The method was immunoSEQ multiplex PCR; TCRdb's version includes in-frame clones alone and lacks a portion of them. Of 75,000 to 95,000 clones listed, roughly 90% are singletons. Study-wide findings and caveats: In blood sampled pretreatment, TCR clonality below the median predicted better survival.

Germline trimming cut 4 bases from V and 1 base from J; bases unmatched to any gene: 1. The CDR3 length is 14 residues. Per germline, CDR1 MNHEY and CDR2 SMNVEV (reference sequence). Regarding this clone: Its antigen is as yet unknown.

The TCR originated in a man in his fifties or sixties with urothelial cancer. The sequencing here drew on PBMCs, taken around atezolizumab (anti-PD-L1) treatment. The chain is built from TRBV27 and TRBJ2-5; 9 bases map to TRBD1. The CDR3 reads CASSWGQGQETQYF. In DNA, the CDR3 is TGTGCCAGCAGTTGGGGACAGGGCCAAGAGACCCAGTACTTC.